The clone carrying this T cell receptor (beta chain) was found a few times. These data belong to a study of early T cells in non-severe SARS-CoV-2 infection. Study background: It was bulk RNA from unsorted whole blood that was sequenced, and the chains were unpaired.

Individual cDNA molecules each received unique molecular identifiers attached to them. Each CDR3 protein gets one entry after TCRdb re-called the 5' RACE reads with MiXCR. The sample has approximately 76,000 distinct CDR3 sequences; around an eighth are singletons. Germline CDR1 and CDR2: MNHEY and SVGEGT. The CDR3 sequence is 15 residues long. V lost 7 bases, J lost 4 bases, and 6 bases stayed unmatched. Sequenced sample: whole blood. The chain joins TRBV6-2 or TRBV6-3 to TRBJ2-1; 11 bases are a match to TRBD2. The sequence derives from an adult who was a healthcare worker with PCR-confirmed SARS-CoV-2 infection or an uninfected control (not recorded which). The CDR3 bases are TGTGCCAGCACCCCCCTAGCGGGAGGTTACAATGAGCAGTTCTTC. Amino acids: CASTPLAGGYNEQFF.